This TCR beta chain derives from a study of CDR3 diversity in severe acne. From the PCR reads, TCRdb called clonotypes with MiXCR, one entry per CDR3 protein. This table holds about 100,000 distinct CDR3 sequences, around 56% found once. J gave up 6 bases and V 3 bases, and 3 bases lay outside the gene matches. Germline lookup yields CDR1 SGDLS and CDR2 YYNGEE. This CDR3 region has 12 residues. The chain couples TRBV9 to TRBJ2-7; 7 bases are shared with TRBD1. The clonotype originates from a male donor with acne. The sequenced material came from blood. In DNA form, the CDR3 reads TGTGCCAGCAGCGGACAGGGTACCGAGCAGTACTTC. Translation gives CASSGQGTEQYF.